These 7 T cell receptor beta chains were all obtained from the same sample, sequenced in a study of shared clonotypes between healthy human individuals. Repertoires were generated with immunoSEQ multiplex PCR, while TCRdb's copy carries only in-frame clones and drops some. The table has about 470,000 clones, about 76% seen once. Sequencing was performed on PBMCs. These receptors were obtained from a woman aged 40 to 50 in good health. Some clones in this sample may be carry-over from other donors' samples.

V usage is TRBV14 and J usage is TRBJ2-7; D perhaps matches TRBD2 (5 bases). Per the germline V gene, CDR1 is SGHDN and CDR2 is FVKESK. CDR3 length: 14 amino acids. Trimming took 4 bases from V and 2 from J, leaving 12 bases between them. CDR3 sequence: CASSLSGNPYEQYF. The CDR3 DNA reads as TGTGCCAGCAGCCTTTCCGGGAACCCCTACGAGCAGTACTTC.

V usage is TRBV5-1 and J usage is TRBJ2-3; TRBD2 aligns across 7 bases. J gave up 0 bases and V 0 bases, and 10 bases lay outside the gene matches. The CDR3 runs 18 residues. CDR1 and CDR2 from the germline V gene are SGHRS and YFSETQ. This CDR3 reads CASSLGAGGRTSTDTQYF. CDR3 nucleotides: TGCGCCAGCAGCTTGGGAGCTGGCGGGAGAACAAGCACAGATACGCAGTATTTT.

The gene calls are TRBV27 and TRBJ1-4; TRBD1 matches 7 bases. Per the germline V gene, CDR1 is MNHEY and CDR2 is SMNVEV (reference sequence). The CDR3 is 14 residues long. V lost 4 bases to trimming and J lost 13 bases; unmatched junction nucleotides: 12. The CDR3 loop reads CASSSIQRQGGLFF. The CDR3 DNA is TGTGCCAGCAGTTCAATCCAAAGACAGGGCGGACTGTTTTTT.

The gene calls are TRBV7-3 and TRBJ2-1; TRBD2 might be the D (5 bases). This CDR3 region has 18 residues. Trimming removed 1 base from V and 6 bases from J, with 22 bases in between. Germline V lookup: CDR1 SGHTA, CDR2 FQGTGA. In DNA form, the CDR3 reads TGTGCCAGCAGCTTAAACCCCCCAGGCGGAGGAATGCCCAATGAGCAGTTCTTC. Protein sequence: CASSLNPPGGGMPNEQFF.

This chain uses TRBV6-6 with TRBJ2-5, with 10 bases lining up with TRBD1. CDR3 size: 15 residues. The germline V gene encodes CDR1 MNHNY and CDR2 SVGAGI (reference sequence). Unmatched junction bases numbered 4, after V lost 0 bases and J lost 6 bases. As DNA, the CDR3 is TGTGCCAGCAGTTACTCGGGACAGGGGATAAAGACCCAGTACTTC. Its translation: CASSYSGQGIKTQYF.

As regards this clone: At the DNA level, this CDR3 is encoded by other sequences in the same sample as well. The rearrangement uses TRBV7-9 and TRBJ2-1; D is unclear. Germline CDR1 and CDR2: SEHNR and FQNEAQ (reference sequence). The CDR3 is made up of 12 amino acids. V was trimmed by 5 bases and J by 10 bases, leaving 12 bases between them. CDR3: CASSLSVGEQFF. Written as DNA, the CDR3 is TGTGCCAGCAGCCTCTCGGTTGGAGAGCAGTTCTTC. Full variable domain (rest looked up from reference TRBV7-9 and TRBJ2-1): DTGVSQNPRHKITKRGQNVTFRCDPISEHNRLYWYRQTLGQGPEFLTYFQNEAQLEKSRLLSDRFSAERPKGSFSTLEIQRTEQGDSAMYLCASSLSVGEQFFGPGTRLTVL.

The V gene is TRBV4-2, the J gene TRBJ1-4, with D possibly matching TRBD1 (6 bases). The length of the CDR3 is 16 residues. Germline V gives CDR1 LGHNA, CDR2 YNFKEQ. Trimming stripped 0 bases from V and 8 bases from J, with 16 bases between. The CDR3 reads CASSQDREGGREKLFF. CDR3 sequence (DNA): TGTGCCAGCAGCCAAGATAGAGAGGGGGGGAGAGAAAAACTGTTTTTT.